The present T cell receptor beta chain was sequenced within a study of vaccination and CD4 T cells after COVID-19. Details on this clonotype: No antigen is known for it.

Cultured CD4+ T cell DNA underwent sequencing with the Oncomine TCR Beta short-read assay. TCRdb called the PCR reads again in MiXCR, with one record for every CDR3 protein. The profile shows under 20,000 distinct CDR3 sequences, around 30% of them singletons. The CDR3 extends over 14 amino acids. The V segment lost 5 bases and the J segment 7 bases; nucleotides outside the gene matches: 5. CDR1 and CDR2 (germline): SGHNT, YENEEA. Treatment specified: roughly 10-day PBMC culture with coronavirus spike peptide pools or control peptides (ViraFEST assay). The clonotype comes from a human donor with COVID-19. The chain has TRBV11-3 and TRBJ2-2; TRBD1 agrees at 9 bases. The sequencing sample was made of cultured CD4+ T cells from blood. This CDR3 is CASSLQGAGGELFF. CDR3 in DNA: TGTGCCAGCAGCCTACAGGGGGCGGGCGGGGAGCTGTTTTTT.